The 30 T cell receptor beta chains given below trace back to one sample, sequenced in a study of shared clonotypes between healthy human individuals. Profiling relied on immunoSEQ multiplex PCR, and the TCRdb table lists in-frame clones only, not all of them. Seen here are 550,000 to 750,000 clones, 90% to 95% observed once, and the top ten hold about 24%. As defined, naive CD8 cells were CD45RO-negative and positively selected for CCR7, with terminally differentiated effector memory CD45RA+ cells excluded. Sequencing used naive CD8+ T cells sorted from blood. The source of these receptors is a man aged 30 to 45 in good health.

The V and J genes are TRBV7-2 and TRBJ1-1, with TRBD1 matching 7 bases. V shed 4 bases and J 10 bases; nucleotides not matched to a gene: 9. Germline V gene sequence: CDR1 SGHTA, CDR2 FQGNSA. The CDR3 totals 13 residues. The CDR3 region is CASSSTGAGPAFF. CDR3 nucleotides: TGTGCCAGCAGCTCAACAGGGGCAGGGCCAGCTTTCTTT.

The rearrangement joins TRBV29-1 to TRBJ2-7; D remains ambiguous. V lost 5 bases and J 0 bases, leaving 11 bases between the germline ends. CDR1 is SQVTM and CDR2 is ANQGSEA in the germline V gene. CDR3 length: 13 residues. The CDR3 nucleotides read TGCAGCGTTCAGGACGGTAGCTCCTACGAGCAGTACTTC. Amino acids: CSVQDGSSYEQYF.

This chain links TRBV23-1 with TRBJ1-3, with D unresolved. TRBV23-1 counts as an open reading frame of uncertain function. The CDR3 consists of 15 residues. V shed 0 bases and J shed 4 bases, with 10 bases lying between them. The DNA of the CDR3 is TGCGCCAGCAGTCAATCCGACACGAGAGGAAACACCATATATTTT. This codes for CASSQSDTRGNTIYF.

This chain connects TRBV27 to TRBJ2-3; D could derive from TRBD1 or TRBD2 (6 bases each). CDR1 and CDR2 from the germline V gene are MNHEY and SMNVEV (reference sequence). There are 17 residues in the CDR3. Trimming pared 5 bases from V and 6 bases from J, leaving 24 bases between. For the CDR3, the DNA is TGTGCCAGCAGTCCGCGCCATAGGGGGAGGTCCCCGGATACGCAGTATTTT. It encodes CASSPRHRGRSPDTQYF.

The V gene is TRBV25-1, the J gene TRBJ1-3, with D hard to call. This CDR3 has 14 residues. Looked up from germline, CDR1 is MGHDK and CDR2 is SYGVNS. Trimming removed 3 bases at V and 0 bases at J, with 6 bases between. In DNA, the CDR3 is TGTGCCAGCAGTGAGGAACGCTCTGGAAACACCATATATTTT. Translated, it gives CASSEERSGNTIYF.

The chain combines TRBV15 with TRBJ2-3, with D tentatively TRBD1 (7 bases). This CDR3 spans 19 amino acids. Germline-derived CDR1 and CDR2 are LNHNV and YYDKDF (reference sequence). The V and J ends lost 5 bases and 4 bases respectively, with 28 bases between them. This CDR3 is CATSLIRGATGHGADTQYF. The CDR3 DNA is TGTGCCACCAGCCTCATCAGGGGGGCAACGGGACACGGGGCAGATACGCAGTATTTT.

The rearrangement links TRBV27 to TRBJ2-1; no clear D. The CDR3 consists of 14 residues. CDR1 is MNHEY and CDR2 is SMNVEV in the germline V gene (reference sequence). V was cut by 3 bases and J by 1 base, with 7 bases left in between. CDR3 bases: TGTGCCAGCAGTTTTAGTACTTCCTACAATGAGCAGTTCTTC. Its translation is CASSFSTSYNEQFF.

V is TRBV7-9 and J is TRBJ1-5; D gene uncertain. Germline V lookup: CDR1 SEHNR, CDR2 FQNEAQ (reference sequence). The CDR3 length is 13 residues. V lost 0 bases and J 5 bases, leaving 5 bases between the germline ends. This CDR3 is CASSLAEYQPQHF. In DNA, the CDR3 is TGTGCCAGCAGCTTAGCCGAGTATCAGCCCCAGCATTTT.

The rearrangement links TRBV15 to TRBJ2-1, with D perhaps TRBD1 or TRBD2 (5 bases each). The CDR3 covers 15 residues. V was pared by 5 bases and J by 9 bases, with 20 bases between. Germline assignment: CDR1 LNHNV and CDR2 YYDKDF (reference sequence). This CDR3 reads CATSAFEGIQSEQFF. The DNA for the CDR3 is TGTGCCACCAGCGCGTTCGAGGGGATACAGAGTGAGCAGTTCTTC.

Regarding this clone: This CDR3 is also generated by other DNA sequences in the sample. The V call is TRBV5-1, the J call TRBJ2-3; a weak D match, TRBD2 (5 bases). CDR1 is SGHRS, CDR2 YFSETQ, per germline. Trimming left V 2 bases short and J 1 base short, with 11 bases between. The CDR3 length is 15 residues. The CDR3 DNA reads TGCGCCAGCAGCTTAGTGGGAGCGGGCACAGATACGCAGTATTTT. Translation gives CASSLVGAGTDTQYF.

V and J are TRBV7-3 and TRBJ2-7; TRBD1 matches 9 bases. Germline assignment: CDR1 SGHTA and CDR2 FQGTGA. V lost 6 bases, J lost 3 bases, and 9 bases stayed unmatched. The CDR3 runs 15 residues. The CDR3 sequence: CASSKGTGKGYEQYF. For the CDR3, the DNA is TGTGCCAGCAGTAAGGGGACAGGGAAAGGCTACGAGCAGTACTTC.

The V and J genes are TRBV5-1 and TRBJ2-7; unclear D gene. The ends were cut back, 4 bases at V and 6 bases at J, with 14 bases in the middle. The germline CDR1 and CDR2 sequences are SGHRS and YFSETQ. The CDR3 has 13 residues. CDR3 region: CASSNGPSTEQYF. CDR3 in DNA: TGCGCCAGCAGCAACGGGCCTTCGACCGAGCAGTACTTC.

The chain recombines TRBV7-8 with TRBJ1-1, with 7 bases matching TRBD1. Germline assignment: CDR1 SGHVS and CDR2 FQNEAQ. The trim removed 4 bases at V and 3 bases at J, leaving 8 bases unmatched. This CDR3 is 15 amino acids long. Here the CDR3 DNA reads TGTGCCAGCAGCTCCCAGGGGGAGGGGTACACTGAAGCTTTCTTT. Amino acid sequence: CASSSQGEGYTEAFF.

The chain joins TRBV19 to TRBJ2-1; D not resolved. Trimming left V 1 base short and J 7 bases short, with 8 bases between. The V gene's germline CDR1 is LNHDA and CDR2 SQIVND (reference sequence). The CDR3 covers 13 residues. CDR3 loop: CASSIGTFNEQFF. In nucleotides, the CDR3 is TGTGCCAGTAGTATAGGCACGTTTAATGAGCAGTTCTTC.

The chain joins TRBV5-5 to TRBJ1-1; D is uncertain. The germline V and J ends were trimmed by 5 bases and 0 bases, with 14 bases remaining between them. Germline-derived CDR1 and CDR2 are SGHKS and YYEKEE (reference sequence). This CDR3 is 15 amino acids long. The CDR3 nucleotides read TGTGCCAGCAGGACGTTGGACGCCTTGAACACTGAAGCTTTCTTT. It encodes CASRTLDALNTEAFF.

This clone appeared once. This chain connects TRBV5-4 to TRBJ1-1; no clear D gene. V lost 7 bases, J lost 5 bases, and 9 bases lay in between. Germline V gives CDR1 SGHNT, CDR2 YYREEE (reference sequence). The length of the CDR3 is 11 residues. DNA of the CDR3: TGTGCCAGCGGTGACCCGACTGAAGCTTTCTTT. Translation: CASGDPTEAFF. The full variable domain, with the rest looked up from reference TRBV5-4 and TRBJ1-1, is ETGVTQSPTHLIKTRGQQVTLRCSSQSGHNTVSWYQQALGQGPQFIFQYYREEENGRGNFPPRFSGLQFPNYSSELNVNALELDDSALYLCASGDPTEAFFGQGTRLTVV.

CDR3 residues: CASIARDLQETQYF. The CDR3 nucleotides are TGTGCCAGCATAGCCCGGGACTTGCAAGAGACCCAGTACTTC. The chain has TRBV28 and TRBJ2-5; a weak D match, TRBD2 (6 bases). V was pared by 7 bases and J by 2 bases, with 14 bases between. CDR3 length: 14 amino acids. Germline V gene sequence: CDR1 MDHEN, CDR2 SYDVKM.

This chain connects TRBV7-9 to TRBJ2-7; D call uncertain. This CDR3 comprises 13 residues. Germline CDR1 and CDR2: SEHNR and FQNEAQ (reference sequence). V dropped 5 bases and J dropped 4 bases, with 12 bases sitting between them. Here the CDR3 DNA reads TGTGCCAGCAGCCCAGCCGACCGTTACGAGCAGTACTTC. This translates into CASSPADRYEQYF.

The rearrangement links TRBV6-5 to TRBJ2-1; 8 bases line up with TRBD1. The CDR3 is 15 amino acids. J was trimmed by 2 bases and V by 7 bases; bases with no gene match: 7. Germline V gene sequence: CDR1 MNHEY, CDR2 SVGAGI. Here the CDR3 DNA reads TGTGCCAGCACCTCGACAGGGGTTGCCTACAATGAGCAGTTCTTC. Translating gives CASTSTGVAYNEQFF.

This sequence joins TRBV18 and TRBJ2-7; 11 bases are shared with TRBD2. Germline V gene sequence: CDR1 KGHSH, CDR2 LQKENI. The CDR3 sequence is 16 residues long. J lost 5 bases, V lost 4 bases, and 10 bases had no gene match. The DNA of the CDR3 is TGTGCCAGCTCACTCCCGACTAGCGGGATCCGGGACGAGCAGTACTTC. It translates to CASSLPTSGIRDEQYF.

The chain joins TRBV6-1 to TRBJ2-2; the D is unclear. The V and J ends lost 3 bases and 9 bases respectively, with 8 bases between them. Germline V gene sequence: CDR1 MNHNS, CDR2 SASEGT. There are 12 residues in the CDR3. The CDR3 here is CASSDMQRELFF. The CDR3 nucleotides read TGTGCCAGCAGTGATATGCAGAGGGAGCTGTTTTTT.

Points on this clone: This CDR3 is also generated by other DNA sequences in the sample. The J gene is TRBJ2-7, the V gene TRBV20-1, with D possibly being TRBD2 (6 bases). Germline V gene data show CDR1 as DFQATT and CDR2 as SNEGSKA (reference sequence). The V end was cut by 6 bases, the J end by 2 bases, with 8 bases between. The CDR3 spans 11 residues. The CDR3 loop reads CSARETYEQYF. The DNA for the CDR3 is TGCAGTGCCCGGGAGACCTACGAGCAGTACTTC.

This clone was detected ten times or more. V gene TRBV6-4 combines with J gene TRBJ2-3; D is possibly TRBD2 (6 bases). This CDR3 has 14 residues. The V gene lost 2 bases and the J gene lost 7 bases, with 13 bases spanning the gap. Germline assignment: CDR1 MRHNA and CDR2 SNTAGT. The CDR3, as DNA: TGTGCCAGCAGTGACCGGCGGGACCCAAATACGCAGTATTTT. Its translation: CASSDRRDPNTQYF.

This chain connects TRBV6-5 to TRBJ2-7, with TRBD2 matching 8 bases. The V gene's germline CDR1 is MNHEY and CDR2 SVGAGI. This CDR3 has 15 amino acids. Unmatched junction bases numbered 8, after V lost 4 bases and J lost 3 bases. This CDR3 reads CASSSLAGLDYEQYF. As DNA, the CDR3 is TGTGCCAGCAGTTCCTTAGCGGGGCTAGACTACGAGCAGTACTTC.

This chain links TRBV19 with TRBJ2-1; maybe TRBD2 (6 bases). Trimming left V 5 bases short and J 6 bases short, with 14 bases between. The CDR3 runs 14 residues. Germline V lookup: CDR1 LNHDA, CDR2 SQIVND (reference sequence). CDR3 bases: TGTGCCAGTAGTTTAGGACTGGGACTCAATGAGCAGTTCTTC. Its translation is CASSLGLGLNEQFF. Full variable domain (outside the CDR3, taken from reference TRBV19 and TRBJ2-1): DGGITQSPKYLFRKEGQNVTLSCEQNLNHDAMYWYRQDPGQGLRLIYYSQIVNDFQKGDIAEGYSVSREKKESFPLTVTSAQKNPTAFYLCASSLGLGLNEQFFGPGTRLTVL.

J is TRBJ2-1 and V is TRBV27; D unresolved. This CDR3 region has 15 residues. Trimming pared 3 bases from V and 5 bases from J, leaving 14 bases between. Per the germline V gene, CDR1 is MNHEY and CDR2 is SMNVEV (reference sequence). This chain's CDR3 is CASSLGLVPNNEQFF. CDR3 sequence (DNA): TGTGCCAGCAGTTTGGGTCTAGTCCCTAACAATGAGCAGTTCTTC.

The chain joins TRBV13 to TRBJ2-1; a possible D gene is TRBD2 (6 bases). The CDR3 is 13 amino acids. V dropped 4 bases and J dropped 10 bases, with 14 bases sitting between them. The V gene's germline CDR1 is PRHDT and CDR2 FYEKMQ (reference sequence). The CDR3 nucleotides read TGTGCCAGCAGCTCCACTAGCATGGGCGAGCAGTTCTTC. Translated, it gives CASSSTSMGEQFF. Looking up the rest from reference TRBV13 and TRBJ2-1 gives the full variable domain: AAGVIQSPRHLIKEKRETATLKCYPIPRHDTVYWYQQGPGQDPQFLISFYEKMQSDKGSIPDRFSAQQFSDYHSELNMSSLELGDSALYFCASSSTSMGEQFFGPGTRLTVL.

The gene calls are TRBV28 and TRBJ1-1, with D possibly matching TRBD1 (5 bases). The CDR3 is made up of 16 amino acids. The germline V gene has CDR1 MDHEN and CDR2 SYDVKM. The ends were cut back, 1 base at V and 2 bases at J, with 14 bases in the middle. The CDR3 region has the DNA TGTGCCAGCAGTTTATTTCCGGCAGGGACCAACACTGAAGCTTTCTTT. This codes for CASSLFPAGTNTEAFF.

This clone came up once. CDR3 in DNA: TGTGCCAGCAGCACCTCGACAGAATACTACGAGCAGTACTTC. It encodes CASSTSTEYYEQYF. This chain connects TRBV5-6 to TRBJ2-7, with D possibly matching TRBD1 (5 bases). Germline V CDR1 and CDR2: SGHDT, YYEEEE. V lost 4 bases to trimming and J lost 3 bases, with 14 bases between them. The CDR3 runs 14 residues.

The V gene is TRBV9, the J gene TRBJ2-1; 11 bases map to TRBD2. With V trimmed by 1 base and J by 7 bases, 4 bases remained unmatched. Germline CDR1 is SGDLS and CDR2 is YYNGEE. The CDR3 loop spans 15 amino acids. CDR3 region: CASSVTLAGVNEQFF. The CDR3 DNA reads as TGTGCCAGCAGCGTAACACTAGCGGGAGTAAATGAGCAGTTCTTC.